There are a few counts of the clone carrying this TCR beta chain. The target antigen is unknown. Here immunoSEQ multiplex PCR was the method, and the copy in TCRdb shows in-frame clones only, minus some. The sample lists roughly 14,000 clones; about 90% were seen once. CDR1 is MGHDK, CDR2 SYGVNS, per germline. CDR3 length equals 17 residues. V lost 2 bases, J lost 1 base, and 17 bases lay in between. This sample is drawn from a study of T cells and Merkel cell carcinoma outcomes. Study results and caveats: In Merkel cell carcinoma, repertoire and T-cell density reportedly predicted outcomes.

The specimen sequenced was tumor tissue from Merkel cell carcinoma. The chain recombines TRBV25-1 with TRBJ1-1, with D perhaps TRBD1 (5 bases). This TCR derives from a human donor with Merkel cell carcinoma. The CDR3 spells CASSEGGLDGRNTEAFF. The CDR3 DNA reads TGTGCCAGCAGTGAAGGGGGTTTGGACGGACGGAACACTGAAGCTTTCTTT. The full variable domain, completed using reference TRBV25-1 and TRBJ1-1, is EADIYQTPRYLVIGTGKKITLECSQTMGHDKMYWYQQDPGMELHLIHYSYGVNSTEKGDLSSESTVSRIRTEHFPLTLESARPSHTSQYLCASSEGGLDGRNTEAFFGQGTRLTVV.